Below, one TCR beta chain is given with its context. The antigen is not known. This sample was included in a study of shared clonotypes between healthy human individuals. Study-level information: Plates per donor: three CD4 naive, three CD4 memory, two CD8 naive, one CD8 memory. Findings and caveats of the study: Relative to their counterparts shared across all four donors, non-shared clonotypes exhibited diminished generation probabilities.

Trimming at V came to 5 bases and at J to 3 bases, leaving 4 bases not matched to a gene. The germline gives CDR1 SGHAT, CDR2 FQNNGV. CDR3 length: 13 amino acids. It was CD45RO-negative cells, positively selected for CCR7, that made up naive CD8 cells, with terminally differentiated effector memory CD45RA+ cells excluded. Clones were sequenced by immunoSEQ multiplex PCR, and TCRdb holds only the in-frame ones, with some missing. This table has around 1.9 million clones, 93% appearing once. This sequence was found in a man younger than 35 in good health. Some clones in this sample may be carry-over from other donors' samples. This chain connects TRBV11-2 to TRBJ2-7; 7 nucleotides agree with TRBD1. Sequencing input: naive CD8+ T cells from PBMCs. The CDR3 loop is CASSTGQLYEQYF. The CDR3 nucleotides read TGTGCCAGCAGCACGGGACAGCTCTACGAGCAGTACTTC.